One and the same sample provided the 3 T cell receptor beta chains below, sequenced in a study of cytomegalovirus exposure and HLA in healthy donors. 60 Vbeta and 13 Jbeta primers were used in PCR. Data came from immunoSEQ multiplex PCR; TCRdb stores just in-frame clones and leaves some out. The sample carries 100,000 to 150,000 clones, about 71% recorded once. The sequencing sample was made of PBMCs. These receptors all stem from a woman aged 50 to 60 in good health and CMV-seronegative.

The chain couples TRBV21-1 to TRBJ2-2; the table names TRBD2, a call not compared with the DNA. TRBV21-1 counts as a pseudogene. The CDR3 is 13 amino acids. CDR3 loop: CASSKVLGGELFF. CDR3 bases: TGTGCCAGCAGCAAAGTCCTAGGCGGGGAGCTGTTTTTT.

J is TRBJ2-7 and V is TRBV27; TRBD1 matches 10 bases. Germline-derived CDR1 and CDR2 are MNHEY and SMNVEV (reference sequence). V trimming: 2 bases; J trimming: 6 bases; junction bases outside the gene matches: 10. This CDR3 spans 16 amino acids. CDR3 amino acids: CASSLLLGTGVSEQYF. CDR3 bases: TGTGCCAGCAGTTTACTTTTAGGGACAGGGGTATCCGAGCAGTACTTC.

Details on this clone: This same CDR3 is encoded by further DNA sequences in the sample. The rearrangement joins TRBV7-8 to TRBJ2-1; possibly TRBD1 for D (5 bases). The CDR3 has 14 amino acids. V was shortened by 4 bases and J by 0 bases, with 7 bases between the two germline ends. Germline V lookup: CDR1 SGHVS, CDR2 FQNEAQ. Here the CDR3 reads CASSSGSSYNEQFF. CDR3 DNA: TGTGCCAGCAGCTCAGGGTCCTCCTACAATGAGCAGTTCTTC.